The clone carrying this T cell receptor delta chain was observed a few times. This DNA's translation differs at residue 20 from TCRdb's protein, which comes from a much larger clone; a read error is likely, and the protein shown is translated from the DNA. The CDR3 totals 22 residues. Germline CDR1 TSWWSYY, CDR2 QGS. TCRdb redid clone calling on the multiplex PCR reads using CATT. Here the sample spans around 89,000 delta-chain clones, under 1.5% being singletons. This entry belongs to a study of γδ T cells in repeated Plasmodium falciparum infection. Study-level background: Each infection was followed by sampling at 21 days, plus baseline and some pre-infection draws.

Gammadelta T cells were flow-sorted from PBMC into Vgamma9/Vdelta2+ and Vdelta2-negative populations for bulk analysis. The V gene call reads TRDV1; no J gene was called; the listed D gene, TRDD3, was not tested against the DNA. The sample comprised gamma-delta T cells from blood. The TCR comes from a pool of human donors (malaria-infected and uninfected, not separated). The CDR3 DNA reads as TGTGCTCTTGGGGAACCTATGGGCCATCCTACTGGGGGACGTCTGTACACCGATAAACCCATCTTT. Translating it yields CALGEPMGHPTGGRLYTDKPIF.